This TCR beta chain was profiled in a study of graft-versus-host responses after intestinal transplantation. Findings and limits, study-wide: Some GvH clones were seen earlier in gut or blood, suggesting intestinal origin.

TCRdb's table, derived via immunoSEQ multiplex PCR, lists solely in-frame clones and lacks some. The repertoire holds 7,700 or so clones, with about 29% as singletons. From germline, CDR1 is MNHEY and CDR2 SVGAGI. The CDR3 runs 13 residues. V lost 5 bases to trimming and J lost 7 bases; unmatched junction nucleotides: 7. There were about 200,000 CFSE-labeled responder cells plated together with about 200,000 irradiated, violet-dye-labeled stimulator cells. This clone was seen a handful of times. This sequence joins TRBV6-5 and TRBJ1-1; TRBD1 matches at 7 bases. The sequence derives from a human patient who was an organ donor for intestinal transplantation. Sequences were derived from alloreactive CD4+ T cells from a mixed lymphocyte reaction culture, sampled before transplantation. Subset reported: CFSE-low proliferating T cells sorted from roughly six-day pre-transplant mixed lymphocyte reaction (GvH or HvG direction). The CDR3 region has the DNA TGTGCCAGCAGTGAAGGGGACAGATTTGAAGCTTTCTTT. It translates to CASSEGDRFEAFF.